The rows below give T cell receptor beta chains drawn from one sample of a study of cytomegalovirus exposure and HLA in healthy donors. Sequenced by immunoSEQ multiplex PCR; TCRdb stores in-frame clones only, minus some. The repertoire holds some 140,000 clones, with less than 90% as singletons. Source material: PBMCs. Source of these receptors: a man younger than 35 in good health and CMV-seropositive. Each CDR3 is given with its conserved first and last residue. The order of the fields is CDR3 DNA, CDR3 protein, J gene, V gene, D gene, clone size. A D gene is named only where the DNA matches it firmly. A clone size is listed for some rows: how often the clone was seen (once, few, many), or a class if it is expanded.

CDR3 DNA: TGTGCCAGCACCGGGACAGGGGCCACTGAAGCTTTCTTT
CDR3 protein: CASTGTGATEAFF
J gene: TRBJ1-1
V gene: TRBV6-5
D gene: TRBD1
clone size: .

CDR3 DNA: TGTGCCAGCAGTTACTCGAACAGGGAGGCCAAAAACATTCAGTACTTC
CDR3 protein: CASSYSNREAKNIQYF
J gene: TRBJ2-4
V gene: TRBV6-5
D gene: .
clone size: .

CDR3 DNA: TGCAGCGTTGAGGGCACGTACTATGGCTACACCTTC
CDR3 protein: CSVEGTYYGYTF
J gene: TRBJ1-2
V gene: TRBV29-1
D gene: .
clone size: .

CDR3 DNA: TGTGCCAGTAGTCCGGGGACTAGCGAAGAGACCCAGTACTTC
CDR3 protein: CASSPGTSEETQYF
J gene: TRBJ2-5
V gene: TRBV19
D gene: TRBD2
clone size: .

CDR3 DNA: TGTGCCAGCAGCCCCTCCCCCCCGGGACAGGGGACCTACGAGCAGTACTTC
CDR3 protein: CASSPSPPGQGTYEQYF
J gene: TRBJ2-7
V gene: TRBV14
D gene: TRBD1
clone size: once

CDR3 DNA: TGTGCCAGCAGTGAAGGGACAGGCGCCCCAATAGCCAAAAACATTCAGTACTTC
CDR3 protein: CASSEGTGAPIAKNIQYF
J gene: TRBJ2-4
V gene: TRBV25-1
D gene: TRBD1
clone size: .

CDR3 DNA: TGCGCCAGCCGCCGATCGGCTAGCGGGAGTCTCGCCTACAATGAGCAGTTCTTC
CDR3 protein: CASRRSASGSLAYNEQFF
J gene: TRBJ2-1
V gene: TRBV5-1
D gene: TRBD2
clone size: .

CDR3 DNA: TGTGCCAGCTCACCAGGGCAGAACACTGAAGCTTTCTTT
CDR3 protein: CASSPGQNTEAFF
J gene: TRBJ1-1
V gene: TRBV18
D gene: .
clone size: once

CDR3 DNA: TGCGCCAGCGCTCCCCTGACAGGGAGATGGACCCAACACGCTGAAGCTTTCTTT
CDR3 protein: CASAPLTGRWTQHAEAFF
J gene: TRBJ1-1
V gene: TRBV23-1
D gene: TRBD1
clone size: .

CDR3 DNA: TGTGCCAGCAGCTTATTCGGCACCATACTAGACAATGAGCAGTTCTTC
CDR3 protein: CASSLFGTILDNEQFF
J gene: TRBJ2-1
V gene: TRBV5-6
D gene: .
clone size: .

CDR3 DNA: TGTGCCAGCAGCTTAGTTGTTAGCCCCGCAGATACGCAGTATTTT
CDR3 protein: CASSLVVSPADTQYF
J gene: TRBJ2-3
V gene: TRBV7-2
D gene: .
clone size: .

CDR3 DNA: TGCAGTATTACAGGGGATTCCGGCTACACCTTC
CDR3 protein: CSITGDSGYTF
J gene: TRBJ1-2
V gene: TRBV29-1
D gene: TRBD1
clone size: .

CDR3 DNA: TGTGCCAGCAGCCCGGCCAGGGGCAGCAATCAGCCCCAGCATTTT
CDR3 protein: CASSPARGSNQPQHF
J gene: TRBJ1-5
V gene: TRBV7-3
D gene: .
clone size: .

CDR3 DNA: TGCGCCAGCAGCACCGGACAGGGGGCTTACGAGCAGTACTTC
CDR3 protein: CASSTGQGAYEQYF
J gene: TRBJ2-7
V gene: TRBV5-1
D gene: TRBD1
clone size: .

CDR3 DNA: TGCGCCAGCAGCCAACCCGTTAGCGGGGAGTACAATGAGCAGTTCTTC
CDR3 protein: CASSQPVSGEYNEQFF
J gene: TRBJ2-1
V gene: TRBV4-1
D gene: TRBD2
clone size: .

CDR3 DNA: TGTGCCAGCAGTCATATACAGGGGCAGTACGAGCAGTACTTC
CDR3 protein: CASSHIQGQYEQYF
J gene: TRBJ2-7
V gene: TRBV6-6
D gene: TRBD1
clone size: .

CDR3 DNA: TGTGCCAGCAGCCAAAGGGGGGGCGCTGAGCAGTTCTTC
CDR3 protein: CASSQRGGAEQFF
J gene: TRBJ2-1
V gene: TRBV7-9
D gene: .
clone size: once

CDR3 DNA: TGTGCTAAGCTAGCAAACATTCAGTACTTC
CDR3 protein: CAKLANIQYF
J gene: TRBJ2-4
V gene: TRBV12-5
D gene: .
clone size: .

CDR3 DNA: TGTGCCAGCAGCCCCGAAGCGGGCCCCCGCACAGATACGCAGTATTTT
CDR3 protein: CASSPEAGPRTDTQYF
J gene: TRBJ2-3
V gene: TRBV7-9
D gene: .
clone size: .

CDR3 DNA: TGTGCCAGCAGTTACTCCCAGGCCCTACTTAACTACGAGCAGTACTTC
CDR3 protein: CASSYSQALLNYEQYF
J gene: TRBJ2-7
V gene: TRBV6-5
D gene: .
clone size: .

CDR3 DNA: TGTGCTAGTGGTTTGGTTAAACAGGGGCTCGAGCAGTACTTC
CDR3 protein: CASGLVKQGLEQYF
J gene: TRBJ2-7
V gene: TRBV12-5
D gene: TRBD1
clone size: .

CDR3 DNA: TGTGCCAGCAGCCCGGCTGGCGGGAGGGTCTACGAGCAGTACTTC
CDR3 protein: CASSPAGGRVYEQYF
J gene: TRBJ2-7
V gene: TRBV5-4
D gene: TRBD2
clone size: .